The clone carrying this T cell receptor (beta chain) was seen just once. As yet, its antigen is unknown. This entry belongs to a study of T cell responses to AZD1222 COVID-19 vaccine. Method: immunoSEQ multiplex PCR; TCRdb's copy keeps in-frame clones and lacks some. The sample holds 80,000 to 100,000 clones, approximately 92% seen once. Study results and caveats: Repertoire sampling was restricted to post-peak T cell response timepoints. Clonal diversity was possibly underestimated; the donors were predominantly white British and more often female. The number of AZD1222 recipients seropositive at baseline was only five to seven.

Timing groups of about 4 and about 12 weeks for second doses were pooled. CDR1 is SGHRS and CDR2 is YFSETQ in the germline V gene. The CDR3 is 16 amino acids. Trimming shortened V by 0 bases and J by 0 bases, and 10 bases separated the two germline ends. The chain combines TRBV5-1 with TRBJ1-3, with no clear D. This TCR was sampled from an adult who received the AZD1222 COVID-19 vaccine. Sample: peripheral blood, taken 28 days after the second AZD1222 dose. The DNA of the CDR3 is TGCGCCAGCAGCTTGGTAGCCACTCACTCTGGAAACACCATATATTTT. Protein sequence: CASSLVATHSGNTIYF. The full variable domain, in which reference TRBV5-1 and TRBJ1-3 provide the parts outside the CDR3, is KAGVTQTPRYLIKTRGQQVTLSCSPISGHRSVSWYQQTPGQGLQFLFEYFSETQRNKGNFPGRFSGRQFSNSRSEMNVSTLELGDSALYLCASSLVATHSGNTIYFGEGSWLTVV.